This T cell receptor beta chain was captured by sequencing in a study of shared clonotypes between healthy human individuals. V lost 2 bases and J lost 1, with 5 bases in between. CDR1 is MNHNS, CDR2 SASEGT, per germline. This CDR3 comprises 13 residues. None of the donors, who were healthy HIV-negative adults, had recently had acute infections or vaccinations. Unsorted samples drew genomic DNA from tens of millions of PBMCs. Original analysis: ImmunoSEQ gave junction-only sequences without quality scores, so filtering differed. Sequencing used immunoSEQ multiplex PCR; TCRdb keeps in-frame clones, though not all of them. V and J calls and clone size are given by that table; D and trimming were obtained from the DNA. Of around 530,000 clones in the sample, around 77% were seen once. This clone was detected only a few times. Antigen specificity is unknown. A much larger clonotype is one base distant, so this may be a read error. Other nucleotide sequences from this sample produce the same CDR3.

The study, taken as a whole, reports: Donor scarcity curtailed the genetic and exposure-history diversity represented herein.

The sequenced sample was PBMCs. This chain connects TRBV6-1 to TRBJ1-1; D unclear. The TCR sequence derives from a woman aged 40-49 years in good health. Some clones in this sample may be carry-over from other donors' samples. CDR3 sequence: CASSEQPNTEAFF. The CDR3 DNA reads TGTGCCAGCAGTGAACAGCCGAACACTGAAGCTTTCTTT.